The 26 T cell receptor beta chains in this list originate from one sample, sequenced in a study of blood T cell repertoires in COVID-19. Sequenced by immunoSEQ multiplex PCR; TCRdb stores in-frame clones only, minus some. This table holds roughly 300,000 clones, 90% found once. Sequencing was carried out using peripheral blood. These receptors all stem from a woman aged 25 to 45 with COVID-19, enrolled during active disease.

This rearrangement joins TRBV29-1 to TRBJ2-5; TRBD2 agrees at 8 bases. V gave up 1 base and J gave up 7 bases; unmatched junction bases: 20. The CDR3 has 18 residues. The germline gives CDR1 SQVTM, CDR2 ANQGSEA. CDR3 loop: CSVEAASGGRPSFGTQYF. CDR3 DNA sequence: TGCAGCGTTGAAGCCGCCTCAGGCGGGAGGCCCTCCTTCGGGACCCAGTACTTC.

The V and J genes are TRBV20-1 and TRBJ1-4, with no clear D. In germline, CDR1 is DFQATT, CDR2 SNEGSKA (reference sequence). This CDR3 has 11 residues. With 5 bases removed from V and 4 bases from J, the gap between germline ends came to 5 bases. CDR3 bases: TGCAGTGCTCATAGTAATGAAAAACTGTTTTTT. The encoded protein is CSAHSNEKLFF.

This clone has a single count. This chain connects TRBV7-3 to TRBJ2-1, with D hard to call. Germline V gene lookup returns CDR1 SGHTA and CDR2 FQGTGA. There are 15 residues in the CDR3. The V end lost 1 base, the J end lost 0 bases, and 7 bases lay between the germline ends. The CDR3 bases are TGTGCCAGCAGCTTAATTAGCTTCTCCTACAATGAGCAGTTCTTC. It translates to CASSLISFSYNEQFF.

This chain joins TRBV28 and TRBJ1-4; 11 nucleotides line up with TRBD1. Germline loops: CDR1 MDHEN, CDR2 SYDVKM. This CDR3 region has 16 residues. Trimming took 6 bases from V and 7 from J; bases not matched to a gene: 10. Written as DNA, the CDR3 is TGTGCCAGCAGCTCAGGAGGGACAGGGGGGAGTGAAAAACTGTTTTTT. Its protein product is CASSSGGTGGSEKLFF.

The chain uses TRBV5-6 and TRBJ2-3; 11 positions agree with TRBD2. The CDR3 covers 15 residues. The germline gives CDR1 SGHDT, CDR2 YYEEEE. V lost 0 bases to trimming and J lost 5 bases; unmatched junction nucleotides: 2. The CDR3 nucleotides read TGTGCCAGCAGCTTGGCTAGCGGGAGGAAAGATACGCAGTATTTT. This sequence encodes CASSLASGRKDTQYF.

The genes are TRBV4-1 and TRBJ2-3, with 10 bases that match TRBD2. The CDR3 has 15 amino acids. Looked up from germline, CDR1 is MGHRA and CDR2 is YSYEKL. Germline trimming cut 4 bases from V and 6 bases from J; bases unmatched to any gene: 7. In DNA form, the CDR3 reads TGCGCCAGCAGCCTCGGACTAGCGGCACCCGATACGCAGTATTTT. Translating it yields CASSLGLAAPDTQYF.

The chain carries TRBV5-4 and TRBJ2-2; D remains unclear. CDR1 SGHNT and CDR2 YYREEE come from the germline V gene (reference sequence). This CDR3 has 12 residues. The ends were cut back, 7 bases at V and 6 bases at J, with 10 bases in the middle. Here the CDR3 DNA reads TGTGCCAGCCTAAATCCGGCCGGGGAGCTGTTTTTT. Its translation is CASLNPAGELFF. The entire variable domain, with the rest obtained from reference TRBV5-4 and TRBJ2-2, is as follows: ETGVTQSPTHLIKTRGQQVTLRCSSQSGHNTVSWYQQALGQGPQFIFQYYREEENGRGNFPPRFSGLQFPNYSSELNVNALELDDSALYLCASLNPAGELFFGEGSRLTVL.

V and J are TRBV7-3 and TRBJ1-6; weak D call: TRBD1 (6 bases). From germline, CDR1 is SGHTA and CDR2 FQGTGA. CDR3 size: 19 residues. V was pared by 5 bases and J by 0 bases, with 20 bases between. CDR3 sequence: CASSPTGGRGSSYNSPLHF. The CDR3 region has the DNA TGTGCCAGCAGCCCTACGGGGGGGCGTGGGAGCTCCTATAATTCACCCCTCCACTTT.

This clone was detected once. The chain has TRBV30 and TRBJ1-2, with 9 nucleotides matching TRBD1. Germline assignment: CDR1 GTSNPN and CDR2 SVGIG (reference sequence). The CDR3 runs 13 residues. J was trimmed by 7 bases and V by 2 bases; bases with no gene match: 5. The DNA of the CDR3 is TGTGCCTGGAGTCCCGGGACAGGGTTTGGCTACACCTTC. This translates into CAWSPGTGFGYTF.

A single count supports this clone. V usage is TRBV7-2 and J usage is TRBJ1-6; 9 bases line up with TRBD1. Losses at the gene ends were 2 bases for V and 11 bases for J; bases not matched to a gene: 10. The germline V gene has CDR1 SGHTA and CDR2 FQGNSA. The CDR3 spans 16 residues. The CDR3: CASSLILQGAGAPLHF. The CDR3 DNA reads as TGTGCCAGCAGCTTAATTCTACAGGGGGCGGGGGCACCCCTCCACTTT.

The sample holds a few counts of this clone. The V gene is TRBV24-1, the J gene TRBJ1-5; D not resolved. The V end lost 5 bases, the J end lost 0 bases, and 7 bases lay between the germline ends. CDR3 length: 14 residues. Germline V gene sequence: CDR1 KGHDR, CDR2 SFDVKD. The CDR3 DNA reads as TGTGCCACCAGTGCCCTCGTTAGCAATCAGCCCCAGCATTTT. This codes for CATSALVSNQPQHF.

This sequence joins TRBV3-1 (or the pseudogene TRBV3-2) and TRBJ1-2; D is unresolved. V dropped 0 bases and J dropped 4 bases, with 12 bases sitting between them. This CDR3 contains 15 residues. Germline CDR1 and CDR2: LGHDT and YNNKEL (reference sequence). The CDR3 nucleotides are TGTGCCAGCAGCCAAGACGCAGCCACAGCCTATGGCTACACCTTC. Amino acid sequence: CASSQDAATAYGYTF.

The V gene is TRBV25-1, the J gene TRBJ2-3; D not resolved. Trimming stripped 4 bases from V and 5 bases from J, with 13 bases between. The CDR3 covers 14 residues. Germline assignment: CDR1 MGHDK and CDR2 SYGVNS. CDR3 nucleotide sequence: TGTGCCAGCAGTGTTTCGGTCGTTGAAGATACGCAGTATTTT. This translates into CASSVSVVEDTQYF.

The V and J genes are TRBV19 and TRBJ2-3; TRBD2 matches 10 bases. V was pared by 4 bases and J by 2 bases, with 6 bases of the junction left unmatched. The germline V gene has CDR1 LNHDA and CDR2 SQIVND (reference sequence). This CDR3 region has 16 residues. CDR3 DNA sequence: TGTGCCAGTAGTACCCTACTAGCGGGATTCACAGATACGCAGTATTTT. Its protein is CASSTLLAGFTDTQYF.

This chain uses TRBV5-1 with TRBJ2-2; TRBD2 matches at 7 bases. After removal of 4 bases from V and 6 bases from J, the junction contained 12 bases not matched to a gene. The CDR3 covers 16 residues. Germline V gives CDR1 SGHRS, CDR2 YFSETQ. The CDR3 loop is CASSPGLSGYPGELFF. The DNA for the CDR3 is TGCGCCAGCAGCCCGGGACTAAGCGGTTACCCCGGGGAGCTGTTTTTT.

The chain employs TRBV2 and TRBJ2-1, with 9 bases matching TRBD1. The CDR3 covers 13 residues. Germline loops: CDR1 SNHLY, CDR2 FYNNEI. After removal of 8 bases from V and 6 bases from J, the junction contained 5 bases not matched to a gene. CDR3 residues: CASAGTGLNEQFF. CDR3 bases: TGTGCCAGCGCCGGGACAGGGCTCAATGAGCAGTTCTTC. Full variable domain (outside the CDR3, taken from reference TRBV2 and TRBJ2-1): EPEVTQTPSHQVTQMGQEVILRCVPISNHLYFYWYRQILGQKVEFLVSFYNNEISEKSEIFDDQFSVERPDGSNFTLKIRSTKLEDSAMYFCASAGTGLNEQFFGPGTRLTVL.

The chain couples TRBV2 to TRBJ2-5; 9 nucleotides line up with TRBD1. Germline-derived CDR1 and CDR2 are SNHLY and FYNNEI. Germline trimming cut 4 bases from V and 4 bases from J; bases unmatched to any gene: 7. This CDR3 spans 15 amino acids. CDR3 amino acids: CASSATGGKGETQYF. Here the CDR3 DNA reads TGTGCCAGCAGTGCGACAGGGGGGAAAGGAGAGACCCAGTACTTC.

The chain recombines TRBV19 with TRBJ1-4; no clear D gene. The germline CDR1 and CDR2 sequences are LNHDA and SQIVND (reference sequence). The CDR3 runs to 14 residues. V was shortened by 7 bases and J by 4 bases, with 13 bases between the two germline ends. The chain's CDR3 is CASNKADNNEKLFF. DNA for the CDR3: TGTGCCAGTAATAAGGCCGACAATAATGAAAAACTGTTTTTT.

This chain links TRBV6-5 with TRBJ2-7, with D uncertain. Germline V lookup: CDR1 MNHEY, CDR2 SVGAGI. The V end was cut by 1 base, the J end by 3 bases, with 10 bases between. This CDR3 is built from 14 residues. The chain's CDR3 is CASSYYPRNYEQYF. CDR3 bases: TGTGCCAGCAGTTACTACCCTAGGAACTACGAGCAGTACTTC.

The chain employs TRBV10-3 and TRBJ2-5; the match to TRBD1 covers 9 bases. CDR3 length: 15 amino acids. Losses at the gene ends were 3 bases for V and 5 bases for J; bases not matched to a gene: 7. Germline V gene sequence: CDR1 ENHRY, CDR2 SYGVKD. The CDR3 DNA reads TGTGCCATCAGTGATTTGGACAGGGGTCAGGAGACCCAGTACTTC. Its translation: CAISDLDRGQETQYF.

The rearrangement joins TRBV6-6 to TRBJ1-4; D is perhaps TRBD1 (6 bases). Germline V gene sequence: CDR1 MNHNY, CDR2 SVGAGI (reference sequence). This CDR3 is built from 15 residues. Trimming shortened V by 2 bases and J by 5 bases, and 12 bases separated the two germline ends. The CDR3 nucleotides read TGTGCCAGCAGTTACATTAGGGGGGGCAATGAAAAACTGTTTTTT. Its protein product is CASSYIRGGNEKLFF.

The V and J genes are TRBV5-1 and TRBJ2-1, with TRBD2 as a possible D gene (6 bases). Germline V gene data show CDR1 as SGHRS and CDR2 as YFSETQ. CDR3 length equals 16 residues. Deletions cut 1 base from V and 3 bases from J, with 14 bases between. For the CDR3, the DNA is TGCGCCAGCAGCTTGTTAGGGACTCCCGTCTACAATGAGCAGTTCTTC. Translated, it gives CASSLLGTPVYNEQFF. The full variable domain, completed using reference TRBV5-1 and TRBJ2-1, is KAGVTQTPRYLIKTRGQQVTLSCSPISGHRSVSWYQQTPGQGLQFLFEYFSETQRNKGNFPGRFSGRQFSNSRSEMNVSTLELGDSALYLCASSLLGTPVYNEQFFGPGTRLTVL.

This rearrangement joins TRBV4-3 to TRBJ1-2, with D perhaps TRBD1 (5 bases). Between the trimmed V and J ends, which lost 2 bases and 5 bases, there was a span of 15 bases. Germline V gene lookup returns CDR1 LGHNA and CDR2 YSLEER. CDR3 size: 15 residues. The CDR3 is CASSQMDNGRYGYTF. CDR3 nucleotides: TGCGCCAGCAGCCAAATGGACAATGGGCGGTATGGCTACACCTTC.

The V call is TRBV6-5, the J call TRBJ1-1; D unclear. Deletions cut 6 bases from V and 4 bases from J, with 15 bases between. The CDR3 runs 14 residues. The germline V gene has CDR1 MNHEY and CDR2 SVGAGI. As DNA, the CDR3 is TGTGCCAGCAGCCTTTATCGAGTCCGCACTGAAGCTTTCTTT. This encodes CASSLYRVRTEAFF.

The rearrangement uses TRBV28 and TRBJ2-3; 8 bases fit TRBD2. Looked up from germline, CDR1 is MDHEN and CDR2 is SYDVKM. The CDR3 has 16 amino acids. With 3 bases clipped from V and 1 base from J, the junction kept 6 bases outside the gene matches. CDR3: CASSLFSGGGTDTQYF. The CDR3 nucleotides read TGTGCCAGCAGTTTGTTTTCGGGAGGGGGCACAGATACGCAGTATTTT. The full variable domain, completed using reference TRBV28 and TRBJ2-3, is DVKVTQSSRYLVKRTGEKVFLECVQDMDHENMFWYRQDPGLGLRLIYFSYDVKMKEKGDIPEGYSVSREKKERFSLILESASTNQTSMYLCASSLFSGGGTDTQYFGPGTRLTVL.

V gene TRBV6-5 combines with J gene TRBJ2-2, with TRBD2 matching over 7 bases. Germline V CDR1 and CDR2: MNHEY, SVGAGI. CDR3 size: 15 residues. V lost 7 bases, J lost 1 base, and 6 bases stayed unmatched. The CDR3 bases are TGTGCCAGCAATGGGGCTAGCGGGAACACCGGGGAGCTGTTTTTT. Its protein is CASNGASGNTGELFF.